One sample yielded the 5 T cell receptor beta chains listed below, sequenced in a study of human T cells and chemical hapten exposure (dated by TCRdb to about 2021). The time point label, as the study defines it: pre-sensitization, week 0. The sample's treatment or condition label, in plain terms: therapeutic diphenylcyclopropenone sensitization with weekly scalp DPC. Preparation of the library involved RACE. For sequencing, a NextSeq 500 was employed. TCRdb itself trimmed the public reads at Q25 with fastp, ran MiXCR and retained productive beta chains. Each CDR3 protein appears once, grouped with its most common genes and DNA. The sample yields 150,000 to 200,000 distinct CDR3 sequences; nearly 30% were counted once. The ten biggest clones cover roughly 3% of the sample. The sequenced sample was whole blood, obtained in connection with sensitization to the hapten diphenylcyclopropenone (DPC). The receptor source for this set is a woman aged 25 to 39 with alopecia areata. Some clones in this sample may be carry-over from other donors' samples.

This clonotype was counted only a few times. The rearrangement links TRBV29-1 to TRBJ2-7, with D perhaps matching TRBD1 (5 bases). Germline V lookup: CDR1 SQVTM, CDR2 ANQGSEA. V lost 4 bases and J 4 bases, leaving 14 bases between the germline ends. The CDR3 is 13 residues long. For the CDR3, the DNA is TGCAGCGTTGGTCAGGGCTCCAAGTACGAGCAGTACTTC. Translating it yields CSVGQGSKYEQYF.

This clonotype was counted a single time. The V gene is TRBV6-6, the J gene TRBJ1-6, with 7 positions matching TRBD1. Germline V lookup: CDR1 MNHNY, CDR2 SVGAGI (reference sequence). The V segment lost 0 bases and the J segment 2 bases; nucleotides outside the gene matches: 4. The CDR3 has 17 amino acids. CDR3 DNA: TGTGCCAGCAGTTACTCGGGCAGGGGGGCCTATAATTCACCCCTCCACTTT. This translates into CASSYSGRGAYNSPLHF.

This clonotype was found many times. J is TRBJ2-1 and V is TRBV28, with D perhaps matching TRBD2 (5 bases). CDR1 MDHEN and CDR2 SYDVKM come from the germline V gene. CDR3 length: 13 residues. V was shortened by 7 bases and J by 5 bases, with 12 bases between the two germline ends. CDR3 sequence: CASTRAGDNEQFF. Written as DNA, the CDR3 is TGTGCCAGCACGAGGGCCGGGGACAATGAGCAGTTCTTC. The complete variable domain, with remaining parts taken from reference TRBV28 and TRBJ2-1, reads DVKVTQSSRYLVKRTGEKVFLECVQDMDHENMFWYRQDPGLGLRLIYFSYDVKMKEKGDIPEGYSVSREKKERFSLILESASTNQTSMYLCASTRAGDNEQFFGPGTRLTVL.

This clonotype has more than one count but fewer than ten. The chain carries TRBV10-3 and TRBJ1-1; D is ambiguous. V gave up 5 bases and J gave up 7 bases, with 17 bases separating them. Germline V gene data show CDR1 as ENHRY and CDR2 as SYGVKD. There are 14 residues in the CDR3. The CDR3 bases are TGTGCCATCAGTACGACCGGGAGCCTCGATGAAGCTTTCTTT. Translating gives CAISTTGSLDEAFF.

This CDR3 reads CASSLQVPLGDEQFF. CDR3 nucleotides: TGCGCCAGCAGCCTACAGGTACCTCTGGGGGATGAGCAGTTCTTC. The chain carries TRBV4-1 and TRBJ2-1; tentatively, D is TRBD1 or TRBD2 (5 bases each). V dropped 4 bases and J dropped 8 bases, with 18 bases sitting between them. The CDR3 is made up of 15 amino acids. Germline loops: CDR1 MGHRA, CDR2 YSYEKL.